The clone carrying this TCR beta chain was seen ten or more times. TCRdb fed the 5' RACE reads into MiXCR, producing one record per CDR3 protein. The sample carries 150,000 to 200,000 distinct CDR3 sequences, more than 10% recorded once. This sample was taken from a study of CD8 T cells in ankylosing spondylitis. Germline V gives CDR1 SQVTM, CDR2 ANQGSEA. CDR3 size: 14 residues. The ends lost 5 bases at V and 7 bases at J; junction bases unmatched: 7. The clonotype was recovered from a male donor with ankylosing spondylitis or in good health (not recorded which). J is TRBJ2-1 and V is TRBV29-1; the match to TRBD2 covers 11 bases. Sequenced sample: blood, either unsorted or a sorted T cell fraction (not recorded which). Written as DNA, the CDR3 is TGCAGCGTTTTTACTAGCGGGAGCAGTAATGAGCAGTTCTTC. Translated, it gives CSVFTSGSSNEQFF.